These 27 T cell receptor beta chains share one sample of origin, sequenced in a study of siplizumab effects on memory and regulatory T cells. Assay used: immunoSEQ multiplex PCR; TCRdb lists only in-frame clones, some missing. Of about 98,000 clones in the sample, around 90% were seen once. Sequences were obtained from CD4+ T cells sorted from blood. These receptors all stem from a human donor in good health.

V gene TRBV29-1 combines with J gene TRBJ1-5; no firm D call. The germline V gene encodes CDR1 SQVTM and CDR2 ANQGSEA. Trimming took 0 bases from V and 2 from J, leaving 5 bases between them. The CDR3 loop spans 13 amino acids. The CDR3 bases are TGCAGCGTTGAAGAGGGCGGCAATCAGCCCCAGCATTTT. Amino acids: CSVEEGGNQPQHF.

The chain joins TRBV5-8 to TRBJ2-3; perhaps TRBD2 as D (6 bases). V was pared by 3 bases and J by 2 bases, with 7 bases between. Germline V gives CDR1 SGHTS, CDR2 YDEGEE. CDR3 length: 13 residues. CDR3 in amino acids: CASSWGDTDTQYF. Here the CDR3 DNA reads TGTGCCAGCAGCTGGGGGGACACAGATACGCAGTATTTT.

The rearrangement links TRBV2 to TRBJ2-1, with 7 bases identical to TRBD2. Germline V gene sequence: CDR1 SNHLY, CDR2 FYNNEI. CDR3 size: 13 residues. V was clipped by 6 bases and J by 2 bases; unmatched bases: 1. For the CDR3, the DNA is TGTGCCAGCAGCGGGACTACCTACAATGAGCAGTTCTTC. Amino acids: CASSGTTYNEQFF.

This chain uses TRBV28 with TRBJ1-1; D gene unclear. Between the trimmed V and J ends, which lost 5 bases and 5 bases, there was a span of 15 bases. This CDR3 has 14 residues. Per the germline V gene, CDR1 is MDHEN and CDR2 is SYDVKM. The CDR3 protein is CASSQLQRTTEAFF. The CDR3 DNA is TGTGCCAGCAGTCAATTGCAGAGGACGACTGAAGCTTTCTTT. The whole variable domain, remainder taken from reference TRBV28 and TRBJ1-1, is DVKVTQSSRYLVKRTGEKVFLECVQDMDHENMFWYRQDPGLGLRLIYFSYDVKMKEKGDIPEGYSVSREKKERFSLILESASTNQTSMYLCASSQLQRTTEAFFGQGTRLTVV.

The rearrangement uses TRBV28 and TRBJ2-6, with a possible D match to TRBD2 (5 bases). Per the germline V gene, CDR1 is MDHEN and CDR2 is SYDVKM. This CDR3 is built from 16 residues. The V and J ends lost 2 bases and 0 bases respectively, with 8 bases between them. CDR3 amino acids: CASSLRGSSGANVLTF. CDR3 DNA sequence: TGTGCCAGCAGTTTAAGAGGGAGCTCTGGGGCCAACGTCCTGACTTTC.

V gene TRBV11-2 combines with J gene TRBJ1-5; unclear D gene. V was trimmed by 5 bases and J by 6 bases, leaving 11 bases between them. The germline CDR1 and CDR2 sequences are SGHAT and FQNNGV. This CDR3 region has 13 residues. CDR3 residues: CASSAHRGQPQHF. CDR3 DNA sequence: TGTGCCAGCAGCGCCCACAGAGGTCAGCCCCAGCATTTT.

This rearrangement joins TRBV5-1 to TRBJ2-1, with D perhaps matching TRBD2 (6 bases). V dropped 0 bases and J dropped 12 bases, with 13 bases sitting between them. Germline V lookup: CDR1 SGHRS, CDR2 YFSETQ. The CDR3 has 13 amino acids. CDR3 region: CASSLDSSGWQFF. CDR3 bases: TGCGCCAGCAGCTTGGATAGTAGCGGATGGCAGTTCTTC.

This clone was counted a single time. The chain carries TRBV28 and TRBJ1-2; the D gene is possibly TRBD1 (5 bases). Germline CDR1 and CDR2: MDHEN and SYDVKM. There are 15 residues in the CDR3. V lost 5 bases and J lost 4, with 17 bases in between. The CDR3 DNA sequence: TGTGCCAGCAGTGACCAAAGGGGCCGATCCTATGGCTACACCTTC. Translation: CASSDQRGRSYGYTF.

This chain links TRBV5-4 with TRBJ2-6; D is unclear. The CDR3 totals 15 residues. The germline V and J ends were trimmed by 1 base and 0 bases, with 5 bases remaining between them. The germline V gene has CDR1 SGHNT and CDR2 YYREEE (reference sequence). The CDR3 coding sequence is TGTGCCAGCAGCTTGTGGGTCTCTGGGGCCAACGTCCTGACTTTC. Its translation: CASSLWVSGANVLTF.

The chain links TRBV5-4 to TRBJ2-7; D might be TRBD1 (5 bases). Trimming cost V 0 bases and J 3 bases, with 13 bases left between them. Germline V gene sequence: CDR1 SGHNT, CDR2 YYREEE (reference sequence). The CDR3 extends over 15 amino acids. The CDR3 DNA sequence: TGTGCCAGCAGCTTGGACCGACAGCTCGTCTACGAGCAGTACTTC. Translation gives CASSLDRQLVYEQYF.

The genes are TRBV28 and TRBJ2-7; D not resolved. The CDR3 has 12 amino acids. Trimming took 2 bases from V and 3 from J, leaving 5 bases between them. Germline CDR1 reads MDHEN; CDR2 reads SYDVKM. The CDR3 loop is CASSLGVYEQYF. Here the CDR3 DNA reads TGTGCCAGCAGTTTAGGAGTCTACGAGCAGTACTTC.

The sample holds one count of this clone. The genes are TRBV7-3 and TRBJ2-5; weak D call: TRBD2 (7 bases). The germline V and J ends were trimmed by 4 bases and 5 bases, with 14 bases remaining between them. Germline V lookup: CDR1 SGHTA, CDR2 FQGTGA. This CDR3 spans 14 amino acids. CDR3 coding DNA: TGTGCCAGCAGCTACGGGGGGCTTAGGGAGACCCAGTACTTC. The encoded protein is CASSYGGLRETQYF.

This clone came up once. The V and J genes are TRBV15 and TRBJ2-5; D not resolved. Deletions cut 5 bases from V and 2 bases from J, with 6 bases between. The CDR3 has 12 amino acids. Germline CDR1 reads LNHNV; CDR2 reads YYDKDF (reference sequence). Here the CDR3 DNA reads TGTGCCACCAGCTTCGGGCAAGAGACCCAGTACTTC. Translated: CATSFGQETQYF.

The chain is built from TRBV6-5 and TRBJ2-2; a possible D gene is TRBD2 (6 bases). The CDR3 consists of 11 residues. The germline V gene has CDR1 MNHEY and CDR2 SVGAGI. This CDR3 is CSCGLTGELFF. In DNA form, the CDR3 reads TGTTCATGCGGACTAACCGGGGAGCTGTTTTTT.

The V gene is TRBV6-5, the J gene TRBJ2-7; 9 bases fit TRBD2. The junction had 0 bases not matched to a gene; V was cut back by 0 bases and J by 6 bases. This CDR3 spans 13 amino acids. CDR1 and CDR2 from the germline V gene are MNHEY and SVGAGI. The CDR3 DNA is TGTGCCAGCAGTTACTCGGGACTAGCCGAGCAGTACTTC. This gives the protein CASSYSGLAEQYF.

The chain recombines TRBV28 with TRBJ2-7; D is undetermined. Germline V gene sequence: CDR1 MDHEN, CDR2 SYDVKM. V dropped 4 bases and J dropped 7 bases, with 8 bases sitting between them. The CDR3 runs 11 residues. The CDR3 loop is CASSSRPEQYF. The CDR3 nucleotides are TGTGCCAGCAGTTCCCGGCCTGAGCAGTACTTC.

This chain uses TRBV7-6 with TRBJ2-5; no firm D call. V lost 2 bases to trimming and J lost 4 bases, with 17 bases between them. In germline, CDR1 is SGHVS, CDR2 FNYEAQ. This CDR3 comprises 16 residues. The DNA for the CDR3 is TGTGCCAGCAGCTTAAGTCCGGCGCGGTCAGGAGAGACCCAGTACTTC. As protein: CASSLSPARSGETQYF.

The chain has TRBV5-4 and TRBJ2-6; a possible D gene is TRBD1 (6 bases). Germline V gene data show CDR1 as SGHNT and CDR2 as YYREEE (reference sequence). There are 18 residues in the CDR3. With 4 bases removed from V and 1 base from J, the gap between germline ends came to 18 bases. The CDR3 DNA sequence: TGTGCCAGCAGCCTGGGTAGGTTTACAGGGTCTGGGGCCAACGTCCTGACTTTC. This encodes CASSLGRFTGSGANVLTF.

The V and J genes are TRBV28 and TRBJ1-1, with D perhaps matching TRBD1 (5 bases). The CDR3 is made up of 12 amino acids. Per the germline V gene, CDR1 is MDHEN and CDR2 is SYDVKM. V was pared by 6 bases and J by 4 bases, with 9 bases between. The CDR3: CASSPGATEAFF. The CDR3 coding sequence is TGTGCCAGCAGCCCTGGGGCCACTGAAGCTTTCTTT.

In nucleotides, the CDR3 is TGTGCCTGGAGTCCTTGGGGAGGGTACGGTCAGCCCCAGCATTTT. Its translation is CAWSPWGGYGQPQHF. The rearrangement uses TRBV30 and TRBJ1-5, with no clear D. V gave up 2 bases and J gave up 6 bases, with 17 bases separating them. The CDR3 sequence is 15 residues long. From germline, CDR1 is GTSNPN and CDR2 SVGIG (reference sequence).

The chain uses TRBV27 and TRBJ2-5; D is possibly TRBD1 or TRBD2 (6 bases each). V gave up 4 bases and J gave up 5 bases, with 14 bases separating them. CDR3 length: 14 residues. Per the germline V gene, CDR1 is MNHEY and CDR2 is SMNVEV (reference sequence). The CDR3 loop is CASSYKRRGETQYF. CDR3 in DNA: TGTGCCAGCAGTTACAAGAGGAGGGGGGAGACCCAGTACTTC.

This chain links TRBV4-2 with TRBJ2-7; TRBD2 aligns across 9 bases. This CDR3 contains 15 residues. With V trimmed by 1 base and J by 3 bases, 4 bases remained unmatched. Germline V gives CDR1 LGHNA, CDR2 YNFKEQ. The CDR3 loop reads CASSQANSGSYEQYF. Here the CDR3 DNA reads TGTGCCAGCAGCCAAGCTAATAGCGGGAGCTACGAGCAGTACTTC.

Only a few counts were recorded for this clone. This chain connects TRBV29-1 to TRBJ1-1, with D perhaps TRBD1 (6 bases). V lost 6 bases, J lost 2 bases, and 13 bases lay in between. Germline V gives CDR1 SQVTM, CDR2 ANQGSEA. This CDR3 has 13 residues. CDR3 protein: CSVHRETNTEAFF. The DNA for the CDR3 is TGCAGCGTACACAGGGAAACTAACACTGAAGCTTTCTTT.

The rearrangement uses TRBV5-4 and TRBJ1-3; D is unresolved. V shed 1 base and J shed 1 base, with 9 bases lying between them. CDR3 length equals 15 residues. Germline CDR1 SGHNT, CDR2 YYREEE (reference sequence). The CDR3 region is CASSLWAQSGNTIYF. The CDR3 DNA reads as TGTGCCAGCAGCTTGTGGGCTCAATCTGGAAACACCATATATTTT.

CDR3 in amino acids: CASSDSAGTGSGELFF. In nucleotides, the CDR3 is TGTGCCAGCAGTGACTCAGCCGGGACAGGGTCCGGGGAGCTGTTTTTT. The chain joins TRBV6-4 to TRBJ2-2; 9 bases match TRBD1. V trimming: 0 bases; J trimming: 6 bases; junction bases outside the gene matches: 5. The CDR3 loop spans 16 amino acids. The germline CDR1 and CDR2 sequences are MRHNA and SNTAGT.

V and J are TRBV29-1 and TRBJ2-3, with D possibly TRBD1 on 5 matching bases. The germline V gene encodes CDR1 SQVTM and CDR2 ANQGSEA. V shed 7 bases and J shed 0 bases, with 8 bases lying between them. This CDR3 has 12 amino acids. For the CDR3, the DNA is TGCAGCGCCGGACACAGCACAGATACGCAGTATTTT. Amino acids: CSAGHSTDTQYF.

The CDR3 coding sequence is TGTGCCAGCAGTTTCCGGGCTGGAAACACCATATATTTT. Translation gives CASSFRAGNTIYF. The chain carries TRBV27 and TRBJ1-3; D remains ambiguous. The germline V gene has CDR1 MNHEY and CDR2 SMNVEV (reference sequence). Trimming removed 3 bases at V and 2 bases at J, with 5 bases between. The CDR3 is 13 residues long.